This note documents a single T cell receptor (beta chain) sequence. What it recognizes is unknown. The source of the sample is a study of T cell responses to AZD1222 COVID-19 vaccine. Method: immunoSEQ multiplex PCR; TCRdb's copy keeps in-frame clones and lacks some. The data contain around 140,000 clones, 85% to 95% of them seen just once; the ten biggest clones take up 9.3%. Second doses at about 4 or about 12 weeks were pooled. Study results and caveats: Mapped onto spike, vaccine-associated CD4 TCRs spanned it and were dominant at 160-218 and 743-854. After the peak T cell response, and only then, were repertoires sampled. Donor demographics were predominantly white British with a female majority; clonal diversity may be underestimated.

The sample here was peripheral blood, taken 28 days after the second AZD1222 dose. This clonotype was sampled from an adult who received the AZD1222 COVID-19 vaccine.

The CDR3 nucleotides read TGTGCCAGCAGAAACCGGGACATAAGGGATGAGCAGTTCTTC. This translates into CASRNRDIRDEQFF. This rearrangement joins TRBV6-5 to TRBJ2-1; tentatively, D is TRBD1 (6 bases). The V end was cut by 6 bases, the J end by 8 bases, with 17 bases between. The CDR3 is 14 amino acids. Per the germline V gene, CDR1 is MNHEY and CDR2 is SVGAGI.